The entry that follows covers one TCR beta chain sequence. The antigen it recognizes is unknown. Per-nucleotide qualities are absent, and no much larger clonotype sits a single base away. From the germline V gene, CDR1 is SGDLS and CDR2 is YYNGEE. Measured from the cysteine to the phenylalanine, the CDR3 is 15 residues long. The DNA shown is the 45-base CDR3, in frame from base 1. V is shortened by 1 base, J by 3 bases, and the region joining them spans 8 bases. This sample stems from a study of vaccination effects on CD4 cells after COVID-19 (dated by TCRdb to about 2022). Regarding the study in general: In the ViraFEST assay, PBMC were stimulated with viral peptide pools, and TCR sequencing was then used to find antigen-specific CD4+ T cell clonotypes based on their expansion. Samples were taken from three convalescent patients early (day +14) and late (day +241, +227, +161 respectively) after vaccination. Post-vaccine samples across the study were collected a median of 72 days after the second dose, with a range of 14 to 241. Approximately 2 million PBMC per well were cultured in IMDM with 5% human AB serum, around 10 IU/ml IL-2 and gentamicin, plus 10 ug/ml peptides. The study compared SARS-CoV-2 spike-specific CD4+ TCR repertoires before and after mRNA vaccination in COVID-19 convalescent patients and infection-naive vaccine recipients. A total of more than 8 COVID-19 convalescent patients and a handful of SARS-CoV-2-naive healthy vaccine recipients were included in the full study. Cultures from other donors in the study were sequenced using the Oncomine TCR Beta short-read assay on an Illumina iSeq 100.

What the authors observed across the whole study: At late post-vaccination timepoints, both infection-induced and vaccine-induced clones showed marked clonal contraction, consistent with waning T cell responses. The study was limited by a small number of convalescent patients, and early post-infection timepoints were lacking. In convalescent patients, the post-vaccine spike-reactive repertoire was composed mainly of new vaccine-induced clones that were largely distinct from infection-induced clones.

Libraries were made using the immunoSEQ multiplex PCR assay. DNA from the cultured and isolated CD4+ T cells underwent TCR beta CDR3 sequencing. The paper's data handling went like this. Non-productive TCR sequences were discarded, and reads were trimmed to the CDR3 region, with only CDR3s of 7 or more amino acids retained. Antigen-specific clonotypes were identified with the MANAFEST web app by comparing expansion in peptide wells against reference cultures. To be called positive, a clone needed expansion at FDR<0.05 compared with the reference and with all other wells, an odds ratio greater than 5, and a frequency greater than 0.1% in two replicate wells. A clonotype was defined as cross-reactive if the clonotype was significantly expanded both in SARS-CoV-2 spike wells and in at least one common cold coronavirus spike condition. Levenshtein distance calculated with the stringdist R package was used to assess CDR3 similarity, and unrooted trees were constructed with ape in R 3.6.1. TCRdb provides this immuneACCESS table in a form limited to in-frame rearrangements. Some clones are lacking; in checked studies, under half of them reflect an unresolved V gene, and why the rest are absent is not known. The D gene and trimming were derived from the DNA, and the V and J assignments and clone size from that table. This sample holds around 53,000 clones; around 80% were observed only once. In total, the top ten clones hold approximately 5.6% of the sample.

After about 9 days of culture, CD4+ T cells were isolated with the EasySep CD4+ T cell isolation kit. PCR-confirmed SARS-CoV-2 infection had occurred in convalescent patients between March and December 2020, before the Alpha, Beta and Delta variants emerged in the United States. Two doses of either the BNT162b2 or the mRNA-1273 mRNA SARS-CoV-2 vaccine were administered to participants. On days 3 and 7, half of the culture medium was replaced with fresh IL-2-containing medium. Unless otherwise noted, each peptide stimulation condition was cultured in triplicate wells. Using Ficoll-Paque Plus gradient centrifugation, PBMC were separated from whole blood and then either used fresh or cryopreserved at -140C. The QIAamp micro DNA kit was used to extract genomic DNA from the cultured CD4+ T cells.

The receptor chain draws on TRBV9 and TRBJ2-6; no D segment can be confidently identified. The sequencing used CD4+ T cells from PBMCs cultured without peptide, collected after COVID-19 vaccination. The TCR was taken from a human donor who had a prior SARS-CoV-2 infection. The DNA sequence is TGTGCCAGCAGCGTAAGTCCGGGTGGGGCCAACGTCCTGACTTTC. It translates to CASSVSPGGANVLTF.